These 19 T cell receptor beta chains were sequenced from one sample in a study of tumor-infiltrating lymphocytes in primary liver carcinoma. The template, around 520 ng total RNA, yielded TCR beta cDNA made with a constant-region primer. Employing slightly modified ARM-PCR, three nested multiplex PCR rounds were run, and these gave rise to the TCR beta libraries. Running 10 cycles apiece, the first two PCR rounds relied on TRBV1-TRBV30 forward primers together with a C-beta reverse primer. TCRdb used MiXCR to reprocess the multiplex PCR reads, holding one entry per CDR3 protein. In the table there are about 92,000 distinct CDR3 sequences, just under 70% of which are singletons. The source material, roughly 18-30 mg of unsorted bulk tissue, was used to co-extract RNA and DNA. Source material: tumor-adjacent normal liver tissue. These receptors came from a man aged 40-50 years with primary liver carcinoma and hepatitis B virus infection.

On this clonotype: Relative to the germline gene, one junction end is altered; a read error may explain this. This sequence joins TRBV11-2 and TRBJ2-7, with D possibly matching TRBD1 (5 bases). CDR1 is SGHAT, CDR2 FQNNGV, per germline. The CDR3 sequence is 12 residues long. CDR3 amino acids: CATSLMWGEQYF. The CDR3 DNA follows: TGTGCCACCAGCCTCATGTGGGGCGAGCAGTATTTC. The variable domain in full, completed from reference TRBV11-2 and TRBJ2-7, reads EAGVAQSPRYKIIEKRQSVAFWCNPISGHATLYWYQQILGQGPKLLIQFQNNGVVDDSQLPKDRFSAERLKGVDSTLKIQPAKLEDSAVYLCATSLMWGEQYFGPGTRLTVT.

As to this clonotype: A much larger clone differs from this one at a single base, so this may be a read error. This sequence joins TRBV10-3 and TRBJ1-2, with D unclear. CDR3 length: 11 residues. The germline V gene has CDR1 ENHRY and CDR2 SYGVKD. V lost 8 bases, J lost 5 bases, and 9 bases lay in between. CDR3 residues: CAIESPYGYTF. CDR3 nucleotides: TGTGCCATCGAGTCGCCATATGGCTACACCTTC.

The V and J genes are TRBV12-3 or TRBV12-4 and TRBJ1-2; D gene unclear. CDR3 length equals 12 residues. The V end was cut by 5 bases, the J end by 8 bases, with 12 bases between. CDR3 amino acids: CASSLLLGGYTF. CDR3 in DNA: TGTGCCAGCAGTCTCCTACTCGGGGGCTACACCTTC.

A note on this clonotype: A junction end diverges from the germline sequence, so it may reflect a read error. The chain combines TRBV11-2 with TRBJ1-1; D may be TRBD1 (6 bases). Per the germline V gene, CDR1 is SGHAT and CDR2 is FQNNGV. The CDR3 is 13 residues long. The CDR3 sequence is CGSSLEGGTEAFF. The CDR3 DNA reads as TGTGGCAGCAGCTTAGAGGGGGGGACTGAAGCTTTCTTT.

As to this clonotype: A much larger clone sits a single nucleotide away, making a read error possible. The genes are TRBV6-1 and TRBJ2-1; D is undetermined. This CDR3 has 12 residues. Per the germline V gene, CDR1 is MNHNS and CDR2 is SASEGT. The CDR3 DNA is TGTGCCACTAGTGAGTCCTACAAAGAGCAGTTCTTC. Its protein product is CATSESYKEQFF.

Comment on this clonotype: The CDR3 carries no conserved terminal phenylalanine or tryptophan, so it likely arises from a read error. The chain employs TRBV11-2 and TRBJ2-2, with D unresolved. V was shortened by 5 bases and J by 7 bases, with 14 bases between the two germline ends. CDR1 is SGHAT, CDR2 FQNNGV, per germline. This CDR3 has 14 amino acids. Here the CDR3 reads CASSTDLNGGELFS. The CDR3 coding sequence is TGTGCCAGCAGCACAGATTTGAACGGCGGGGAGCTGTTTTCT.

For this clonotype: A much larger clone lies a single base off, so this may be a read error. The chain recombines TRBV30 with TRBJ1-2; no reliable D call. In germline, CDR1 is GTSNPN, CDR2 SVGIG (reference sequence). CDR3 size: 12 residues. This CDR3 is CACNRETYDYTF. CDR3 nucleotides: TGTGCCTGTAACCGGGAGACGTATGACTACACCTTC.

This clonotype was seen more than once but under ten times. J is TRBJ2-2 and V is TRBV7-8; TRBD1 is a possible D gene (6 bases). The CDR3 sequence is 15 residues long. Germline loops: CDR1 SGHVS, CDR2 FQNEAQ. Trimming pared 8 bases from V and 5 bases from J, leaving 18 bases between. The CDR3 spells CASRLRAGDTGELFF. The CDR3 DNA is TGTGCCAGCCGCCTCAGGGCAGGGGATACCGGGGAGCTGTTTTTT.

As regards this clonotype: This clone may be a read error of a much larger clone one base away. The chain couples TRBV30 to TRBJ2-7; D may be TRBD2 (5 bases). Trimming shortened V by 2 bases and J by 7 bases, and 18 bases separated the two germline ends. This CDR3 contains 14 residues. The germline CDR1 and CDR2 sequences are GTSNPN and SVGIG (reference sequence). CDR3 in amino acids: CAWSMVGSGEEQYF. Written as DNA, the CDR3 is TGTGCCTGGAGTATGGTGGGGTCTGGGGAGGAGCAGTACTTC.

As regards this clonotype: At one boundary the junction diverges from the germline segment, which might be a read error. This chain links TRBV4-1 with TRBJ2-1; 7 bases agree with TRBD2. The CDR3 loop spans 15 amino acids. Germline lookup yields CDR1 MGHRA and CDR2 YSYEKL. The CDR3 sequence is CASSQELSSGNEQFF. CDR3 DNA sequence: TGCGCCAGCAGTCAAGAGTTAAGTAGCGGGAATGAGCAGTTCTTC.

To note about this clonotype: A much larger clone differs from this one at a single base, so this may be a read error. This sequence joins TRBV6-6 and TRBJ2-3; D gene unclear. This CDR3 is built from 19 residues. Germline V gene sequence: CDR1 MNHNY, CDR2 SVGAGI (reference sequence). CDR3 protein: CASSTPSPTAAFSTDTRYF. The CDR3 DNA reads as TGTGCCAGCAGTACCCCTTCCCCTACGGCAGCTTTTAGCACAGATACGCGGTATTTT.

In regard to this clonotype: Just one base apart from a much larger clone, this may be a read error. J is TRBJ1-1 and V is TRBV7-9; weak D call: TRBD1 (5 bases). With 1 base removed from V and 13 bases from J, the gap between germline ends came to 13 bases. The CDR3 loop spans 12 amino acids. Germline CDR1 SEHNR, CDR2 FQNEAQ (reference sequence). The CDR3 protein is CASSLVAGKVFF. CDR3 nucleotide sequence: TGTGCCAGCAGCTTAGTGGCAGGGAAAGTTTTCTTT.

Notes on this clonotype: A much bigger clone sits one base away, suggesting this may be a read error. The chain employs TRBV5-4 and TRBJ1-1; TRBD1 is a possible D gene (5 bases). This CDR3 has 15 residues. V was trimmed by 4 bases and J by 7 bases, leaving 20 bases between them. The germline gives CDR1 SGHNT, CDR2 YYREEE (reference sequence). As DNA, the CDR3 is TGTGCCAGCAGCACCCTGACACGGGGAAGGGGTGAAGCTTTCTTT. This codes for CASSTLTRGRGEAFF.

About this clonotype: A read error may account for a junction end that differs from germline. The chain has TRBV30 and TRBJ1-1; no clear D gene. This CDR3 comprises 14 residues. Germline V lookup: CDR1 GTSNPN, CDR2 SVGIG (reference sequence). The CDR3 coding sequence is TGTGCCTGGAGTGTCCTCCTCGCTAACACTGAAGCTTTATTT. Its protein is CAWSVLLANTEALF.

As to this clonotype: This clone may be a read error of a much larger clone one base away. The chain combines TRBV10-1 with TRBJ2-7, with TRBD2 identical over 13 bases. The germline V gene encodes CDR1 WNHNN and CDR2 SYGVQD (reference sequence). Losses at the gene ends were 1 base for V and 4 bases for J; bases not matched to a gene: 1. This CDR3 region has 15 residues. This CDR3 is CASSELGLAGYEQYF. The DNA for the CDR3 is TGCGCCAGCAGTGAGTTGGGACTAGCGGGATACGAGCAGTACTTC.

The V call is TRBV2, the J call TRBJ1-2; a weak D match, TRBD1 (6 bases). Germline loops: CDR1 SNHLY, CDR2 FYNNEI. Trimming removed 9 bases at V and 3 bases at J, with 14 bases between. The CDR3 totals 13 residues. In nucleotides, the CDR3 is TGTGCCAGTGTACAGGGTTTCGACTATGGCTACACCTTC. Its protein is CASVQGFDYGYTF.

Remarks on this clonotype: It is likely a read error, because the conserved phenylalanine at the end of the CDR3 is missing. It is unclear where the CDR3 begins or ends on the DNA, so no DNA is shown, and the CDR3 is as TCRdb lists it. The chain employs TRBV29-1 and TRBJ1-5; the D call TRBD1 from the table was never checked on the DNA. Germline V gives CDR1 SQVTM, CDR2 ANQGSEA. 14 amino acids form the CDR3, both terminal residues included. CDR3 residues: CSVSPGTADQPRHL.

For this clonotype: A junction end diverges from the germline sequence, so it may reflect a read error. V is TRBV11-2 and J is TRBJ2-3; D may be TRBD2 (5 bases). This CDR3 has 14 amino acids. Germline V CDR1 and CDR2: SGHAT, FQNNGV. In nucleotides, the CDR3 is TGCTCCAGCAGCTTAGAGGGCAGCAGGGATACGCAGTATTTT. Translated, it gives CSSSLEGSRDTQYF.

The genes are TRBV9 and TRBJ2-3, with 9 bases that match TRBD2. Trimming removed 4 bases from V and 5 bases from J; junction bases left unmatched: 17. The CDR3 contains 18 residues. Germline V lookup: CDR1 SGDLS, CDR2 YYNGEE. In DNA form, the CDR3 reads TGTGCCAGCAGCTCCCGACTAGCGGCGCCCGAACAGGGAGATACGCAGTATTTT. This codes for CASSSRLAAPEQGDTQYF.